A single T cell receptor (beta chain) is shown here with its context. The antigen it recognizes is unknown. One base away there is no much larger clone; base qualities are not given. V and J lose 1 base and 0 bases, and a span of 7 bases separates them. There are 16 amino acids in the CDR3, from cysteine to phenylalanine inclusive. Only CDR3 DNA is held: 48 bases, read in frame from base 1. Via the germline V gene (reference sequence), CDR1 is MNHEY and CDR2 SMNVEV. This sample's time point label indicates: peripheral blood 12 weeks after first pembrolizumab dose. For every enrolled patient, mismatch repair deficiency was confirmed by either polymerase chain reaction or immunohistochemistry. A few patients who responded to pembrolizumab therapy underwent TCR sequencing. Pembrolizumab PD-1 blockade was prospectively tested in advanced mismatch repair-deficient cancers, regardless of tissue of origin, in the phase II trial. Peripheral blood T cell samples were serially collected before and at multiple times after PD-1 blockade was started. The timing of each blood sample was reported as weeks after the first dose of pembrolizumab.

These data come from a study of PD-1 blockade in mismatch repair-deficient tumors (dated by TCRdb to between 2016 and 2019). The study in broad terms: The trial enrolled 86 consecutive patients with 12 mismatch repair-deficient cancer types between late 2013 and September 2016, all previously treated and progressing. Deep sequencing of TCR CDR3 regions was used to track tumor-associated T cell clones in peripheral blood of patients responding to PD-1 blockade. The paper's findings and limits, for the study overall: Clones residing in the tumor, which were often undetectable in blood before treatment, expanded quickly after pembrolizumab and then contracted, generally before radiologic responses.

Library preparation used the immunoSEQ multiplex PCR assay. TCRdb stores this immuneACCESS table with in-frame sequences only. Part of the clones is absent; in the studies checked, under half of the shortfall reflects unresolved V genes, and no reason is known for the rest. Across this sample there are about 23,000 clones, with 83% seen only once. The ten largest clonotypes hold around 20% of the sample. The sequencing used peripheral blood, collected 12 weeks after starting pembrolizumab. The sequence is built from TRBV27 and TRBJ2-6; there is no confident call for the D gene. This TCR came from an adult with mismatch repair-deficient cancer. The sequence in DNA is TGTGCCAGCAGTTTATTGGGGTTCTCTGGGGCCAACGTCCTGACTTTC. It encodes CASSLLGFSGANVLTF.